Listed below are T cell receptor beta chains from one sample, sequenced in a study of beta chain features in type 1 diabetes. TCRdb's copy holds only in-frame clones and misses some; the assay was immunoSEQ multiplex PCR. The table includes about 650,000 clones, about an eighth detected once. Input material: naive CD4+ T cells from blood. All receptors come from a man aged 25-45 years with type 1 diabetes. Both conserved end residues are part of each CDR3. D genes are given only for firm matches. Clone sizes are given selectively: once, few, many, or a class where the clone is expanded.

>TRBV18|-|TRBJ2-7|-
TGTGCCAGCTCACCAACCCGCCCGGCCTACGAGCAGTACTTC
CASSPTRPAYEQYF
>TRBV7-2|-|TRBJ2-3|-
TGTGCCAGCAGCTTACGGGGTGATGGCACAGATACGCAGTATTTT
CASSLRGDGTDTQYF
>TRBV28|TRBD1|TRBJ1-2|-
TGTGCCAGCAGCCCGGACAGGCCCTATGGCTACACCTTC
CASSPDRPYGYTF
>TRBV9|-|TRBJ2-5|few
TGTGCCAGCAGCCCTAGCGGGACAGGGGCGATAATGGAGACCCAGTACTTC
CASSPSGTGAIMETQYF
>TRBV27|-|TRBJ2-1|few
TGTGCCAGCAGTTATTCCCCCGGACAGAGACAAGGGTCCAATGAGCAGTTCTTC
CASSYSPGQRQGSNEQFF
>TRBV5-6|-|TRBJ2-2|few
TGTGCCAGCACCGTCGGGTCGAGCACCGGGGAGCTGTTTTTT
CASTVGSSTGELFF
>TRBV2|-|TRBJ1-2|few
TGTGCCAGCAGAGTTGTGGGGCCTGCTGGCTACACCTTC
CASRVVGPAGYTF
>TRBV7-9|-|TRBJ1-2|few
TGTGCCAGCAGCTTAGGAACAGGCTTTTCCCTTAACTATGGCTACACCTTC
CASSLGTGFSLNYGYTF
>TRBV5-1|-|TRBJ2-7|few
TGCGCCAGCAGCGAGACAGTGCCCTCCTACGAGCAGTACTTC
CASSETVPSYEQYF
>TRBV7-9|-|TRBJ2-5|-
TGTGCCAGCAGTCTTACGTCAGGGACCCAGTACTTC
CASSLTSGTQYF
>TRBV29-1|-|TRBJ2-3|-
TGCAGCGTCGCGCAAGGGGACTTCAGAGATACGCAGTATTTT
CSVAQGDFRDTQYF
>TRBV5-1|-|TRBJ2-5|-
TGCGCCAGCAGCTTAGGCAGGGAAGAGACCCAGTACTTC
CASSLGREETQYF
>TRBV7-2|-|TRBJ2-7|-
TGTGCCAGCAGCTTACAAGTGGGGTCATACGAGCAGTACTTC
CASSLQVGSYEQYF
>TRBV9|TRBD2|TRBJ2-1|-
TGTGCCAGCAGCCCAACTCCCCAGGTGGCGGGGGGCTACAATGAGCAGTTCTTC
CASSPTPQVAGGYNEQFF
>TRBV29-1|TRBD1|TRBJ1-2|few
TGCAGCGTTCGGGCCTTGACAGGGCCCGTCTGGGGCTACACCTTC
CSVRALTGPVWGYTF
>TRBV29-1|-|TRBJ1-2|-
TGCAGCCCGGAGGCCCGCTATGGCTACACCTTC
CSPEARYGYTF
>TRBV2|TRBD1|TRBJ1-1|-
TGTGCCAGCAGGGTGGGACAGGGGAACACTGAAGCTTTCTTT
CASRVGQGNTEAFF
>TRBV18|TRBD1|TRBJ2-7|few
TGTGCCAGCTCACCACCGGGGACAGGCCTCTACGAGCAGTACTTC
CASSPPGTGLYEQYF
>TRBV5-1|TRBD1|TRBJ1-4|-
TGCGCCAGCCGGAACGGACAGGGACGAGAAGAAAAACTGTTTTTT
CASRNGQGREEKLFF
>TRBV30|-|TRBJ1-4|few
TGTGCCTGGAGTGTACGAGGAGAAAAACTGTTTTTT
CAWSVRGEKLFF
>TRBV10-3|-|TRBJ2-2|few
TGTGCCATCACTTCAGGGAACACCGGGGAGCTGTTTTTT
CAITSGNTGELFF
>TRBV6-1|-|TRBJ2-7|-
TGTGCCAGCAGTGAAGGACGGGCCTACGAGCAGTACTTC
CASSEGRAYEQYF
>TRBV4-3|-|TRBJ1-2|-
TGCGCCAGCAGCCGCGGAGCCTATGGCTACACCTTC
CASSRGAYGYTF
>TRBV18|-|TRBJ1-1|-
TGTGCCAGCTCACCCCGTGAGGGGAGCACTGAAGCTTTCTTT
CASSPREGSTEAFF
>TRBV25-1|TRBD2|TRBJ2-3|few
TGTGCCAGCGGACTAGCGGGCACAGATACGCAGTATTTT
CASGLAGTDTQYF
>TRBV7-9|-|TRBJ2-5|-
TGTGCCAGCAGCTTAGATTTCCGGGGGACCCAGTACTTC
CASSLDFRGTQYF
>TRBV7-2|TRBD1|TRBJ2-1|few
TGTGCCAGCAGCTTATTGGGACAGGGTGTTAATGAGCAGTTCTTC
CASSLLGQGVNEQFF
>TRBV27|TRBD2|TRBJ2-7|few
TGTGCCAGCAGTTTTACGGGACTATCAAGGTACGAGCAGTACTTC
CASSFTGLSRYEQYF
>TRBV16|TRBD1|TRBJ2-2|few
TGTGCCAGCAGCCCTCGACAGGGGGACACCGGGGAGCTGTTTTTT
CASSPRQGDTGELFF
>TRBV7-2|TRBD2|TRBJ2-5|few
TGTGCCAGCAGCCTCCTACTAGCGGGGGGCAAAGAGACCCAGTACTTC
CASSLLLAGGKETQYF
>TRBV19|-|TRBJ2-4|-
TGTGCCAGTACCACAGGAGGAGCCAAAAACATTCAGTACTTC
CASTTGGAKNIQYF
>TRBV14|TRBD2|TRBJ2-3|few
TGTGCCAGCAGCCAAGGGCGGGGGACTAGGCAGTATTTT
CASSQGRGTRQYF
>TRBV7-9|-|TRBJ1-1|-
TGTGCCAGCAGCTACAGGGTTGGGAACACTGAAGCTTTCTTT
CASSYRVGNTEAFF
>TRBV6-5|TRBD2|TRBJ2-3|few
TGTGCCAGCAAGGATAGCGGGGGGGTACATACGCAGTATTTT
CASKDSGGVHTQYF
>TRBV30|-|TRBJ1-2|few
TGTGCAGGGAATTTTAACTATGGCTACACCTTC
CAGNFNYGYTF
>TRBV30|TRBD1|TRBJ1-3|-
TGTGCCTGGAACTTACAGGGGAACTCTGGAAACACCATATATTTT
CAWNLQGNSGNTIYF
>TRBV2|-|TRBJ2-5|few
TGTGCCAGCAGCTATTACAGTGCACCTCAAGAGACCCAGTACTTC
CASSYYSAPQETQYF
>TRBV28|-|TRBJ1-2|-
TGTGCCAGCAGTTCCCGGGATGGCTACACCTTC
CASSSRDGYTF
>TRBV28|-|TRBJ2-5|-
TGTGCCAGCCGAATAGGCAGGGCTCAAGAGACCCAGTACTTC
CASRIGRAQETQYF
>TRBV9|-|TRBJ1-2|-
TGTGCCAGCAGCGTAGGAACGAGTCACTATGGCTACACCTTC
CASSVGTSHYGYTF
>TRBV25-1|-|TRBJ2-7|few
TGTGCCAGCACGGACCTAGCCTACGAGCAGTACTTC
CASTDLAYEQYF
>TRBV29-1|-|TRBJ1-3|-
TGCAGCGTTGCTGTTCAGGGTACGCCCGGAAACACCATATATTTT
CSVAVQGTPGNTIYF
>TRBV5-4|TRBD2|TRBJ2-2|few
TGTGCCAGCAGCTCACTAGCGGTGGGTGCCGGGGAGCTGTTTTTT
CASSSLAVGAGELFF
>TRBV4-3|-|TRBJ2-2|-
TGCGCCAGCAGCTTAGGAGGACTGAGCACCGGGGAGCTGTTTTTT
CASSLGGLSTGELFF
>TRBV25-1|TRBD1|TRBJ1-6|-
TGTGCCAGCAGTGAAGGGACAGGGGTAAATTCACCCCTCCACTTT
CASSEGTGVNSPLHF
>TRBV9|TRBD1|TRBJ2-1|-
TGTGCCAGCAACAGACAGGGGGCTGGGAAGAATGAGCAGTTCTTC
CASNRQGAGKNEQFF
>TRBV4-3|TRBD1|TRBJ1-2|-
TGCGCCAGCAGCCGCTGGGGACAGGGCGATTACACCTTC
CASSRWGQGDYTF
>TRBV7-9|-|TRBJ2-4|-
TGTGCCAGCAGCGCGGACAGTCGAGCCAAAAACATTCAGTACTTC
CASSADSRAKNIQYF
>TRBV6-5|-|TRBJ2-5|-
TGTGCCAGCAGTCTGGACAGCAGACAAGAGACCCAGTACTTC
CASSLDSRQETQYF
>TRBV4-3|-|TRBJ2-7|few
TGCGCCAGCAGCCCGAAGCTTTCAGACGAGCAGTACTTC
CASSPKLSDEQYF
>TRBV5-1|-|TRBJ2-3|few
TGCGCCAGCAGCAGGGACGGCGCCGGGGACACAGATACGCAGTATTTT
CASSRDGAGDTDTQYF
>TRBV25-1|-|TRBJ2-3|few
TGTGCGGGACGACTAGGAGGGGTGGATACGCAGTATTTT
CAGRLGGVDTQYF
>TRBV19|TRBD2|TRBJ2-3|-
TGTGCCAGTAGTATAGCGGGGGGTTTCTTACGCACAGATACGCAGTATTTT
CASSIAGGFLRTDTQYF
>TRBV6-5|-|TRBJ1-1|few
TGTGCCAGCAACCCGAGCAGGCAGGCCACTGAAGCTTTCTTT
CASNPSRQATEAFF
>TRBV10-3|TRBD1|TRBJ1-4|few
TGTGCCATCAGTGGGGACAGTCCCTTGGATGAAAAACTGTTTTTT
CAISGDSPLDEKLFF
>TRBV5-6|-|TRBJ1-6|few
TGTGCCAGCAGCGGTACGACAGGCATAGGTGCCTCCTATAATTCACCCCTCCACTTT
CASSGTTGIGASYNSPLHF
>TRBV19|TRBD1|TRBJ2-7|-
TGTGCCAGTAGTATCGTCACCGGGACAGGGTTTGCCGAGCAGTACTTC
CASSIVTGTGFAEQYF
>TRBV4-3|TRBD2|TRBJ2-5|few
TGCGCCAGCAGCCAAGGGGTTAGCGGGGGGCCCCAGTACTTC
CASSQGVSGGPQYF
>TRBV6-5|-|TRBJ2-5|few
TGTGCCAGCAGTTCGATGGTGGTAGCGGAGACCCAGTACTTC
CASSSMVVAETQYF